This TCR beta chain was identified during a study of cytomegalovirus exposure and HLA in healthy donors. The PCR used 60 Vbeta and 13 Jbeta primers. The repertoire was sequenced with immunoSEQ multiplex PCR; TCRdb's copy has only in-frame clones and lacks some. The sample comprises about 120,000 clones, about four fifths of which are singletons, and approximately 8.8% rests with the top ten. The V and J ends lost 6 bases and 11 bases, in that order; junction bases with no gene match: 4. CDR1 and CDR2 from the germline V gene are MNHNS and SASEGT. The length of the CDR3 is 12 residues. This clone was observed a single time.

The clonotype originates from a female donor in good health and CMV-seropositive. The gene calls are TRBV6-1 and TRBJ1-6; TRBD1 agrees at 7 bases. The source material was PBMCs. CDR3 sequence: CASRRQGPPLHF. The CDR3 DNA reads TGTGCCAGCAGACGACAGGGCCCACCCCTCCACTTT.